Shown below are 9 T cell receptor beta chains from a single sample sequenced in a study of identical twins. Each CDR3 protein gets one entry after TCRdb re-called the 5' RACE reads with MiXCR. The data hold roughly 1,500,000 distinct CDR3 sequences, with under 35% observed a single time. Sequenced sample: cord blood. These receptors all stem from a newborn girl in good health.

The rearrangement joins TRBV10-3 to TRBJ2-2; TRBD2 might be the D (6 bases). Trimming stripped 6 bases from V and 5 bases from J, with 13 bases between. CDR3 length: 14 amino acids. Per the germline V gene, CDR1 is ENHRY and CDR2 is SYGVKD. DNA for the CDR3: TGTGCCATCAGCGGGGGACGGGAAACCGGGGAGCTGTTTTTT. This gives the protein CAISGGRETGELFF.

The J gene is TRBJ2-3, the V gene TRBV27, with 12 bases that match TRBD2. This CDR3 contains 16 residues. The junction had 9 bases not matched to a gene; V was cut back by 10 bases and J by 1 base. Germline CDR1 and CDR2: MNHEY and SMNVEV (reference sequence). The CDR3 coding sequence is TGTGCCACCCGGGCTAGCGGGAGGGTGGGCACAGATACGCAGTATTTT. This encodes CATRASGRVGTDTQYF.

As for this clonotype: A much more abundant neighbour one base away suggests this may be a read error. The chain carries TRBV20-1 and TRBJ2-7, with 7 bases matching TRBD1. Germline V lookup: CDR1 DFQATT, CDR2 SNEGSKA (reference sequence). The CDR3 length is 13 residues. The CDR3, as DNA: TGCAGTGCTAGGAGACAGGGCTCCTACGAGCGGTACTTC. This gives the protein CSARRQGSYERYF.

The CDR3 DNA is TGCAGTGCTAGAGATAGGGGAGTTAATTCACCCCTCCACTTT. Its protein is CSARDRGVNSPLHF. V gene TRBV20-1 combines with J gene TRBJ1-6; D perhaps matches TRBD1 (5 bases). V lost 0 bases to trimming and J lost 6 bases, with 9 bases between them. Germline lookup yields CDR1 DFQATT and CDR2 SNEGSKA (reference sequence). The CDR3 consists of 14 residues.

CDR3 coding DNA: TGTGCCAGCAGCCCCCAGCGGGGCAGAAGGCAGTATTTT. It yields the protein CASSPQRGRRQYF. The V and J genes are TRBV6-5 and TRBJ2-3, with TRBD2 matching over 7 bases. The CDR3 is 13 residues long. Germline CDR1 and CDR2: MNHEY and SVGAGI. The ends lost 6 bases at V and 11 bases at J; junction bases unmatched: 11.

This clonotype was picked up a small number of times. The chain links TRBV7-2 to TRBJ2-5, with D tentatively TRBD2 (6 bases). This CDR3 contains 15 residues. With 5 bases removed from V and 0 bases from J, the gap between germline ends came to 13 bases. In germline, CDR1 is SGHTA, CDR2 FQGNSA. CDR3 DNA: TGTGCCAGCAGCGCCGATCGGGGGTACCAAGAGACCCAGTACTTC. This codes for CASSADRGYQETQYF.

This clonotype has only a few counts. The chain couples TRBV3-1 to TRBJ2-3; 7 nucleotides match TRBD2. The CDR3 has 16 residues. V dropped 3 bases and J dropped 4; count of bases not matched to a gene: 10. Germline V lookup: CDR1 LGHDT, CDR2 YNNKEL (reference sequence). CDR3 in amino acids: CASSQQVVAGSDTQYF. CDR3 in DNA: TGTGCCAGCAGCCAGCAGGTGGTAGCGGGCTCAGATACGCAGTATTTT.

The rearrangement joins TRBV15 to TRBJ1-2; D gene ambiguous. The CDR3 consists of 14 residues. V lost 4 bases to trimming and J lost 4 bases, with 13 bases between them. Looked up from germline, CDR1 is LNHNV and CDR2 is YYDKDF (reference sequence). CDR3 protein: CATSKGSQPYGYTF. CDR3 coding DNA: TGTGCCACCAGCAAGGGCAGCCAACCCTATGGCTACACCTTC. Looking up the rest from reference TRBV15 and TRBJ1-2 gives the full variable domain: DAMVIQNPRYQVTQFGKPVTLSCSQTLNHNVMYWYQQKSSQAPKLLFHYYDKDFNNEADTPDNFQSRRPNTSFCFLDIRSPGLGDTAMYLCATSKGSQPYGYTFGSGTRLTVV.

This clonotype was found a few times. The rearrangement uses TRBV27 and TRBJ1-1, with 7 bases fitting TRBD1. This CDR3 has 16 residues. Germline loops: CDR1 MNHEY, CDR2 SMNVEV (reference sequence). V gave up 5 bases and J gave up 0 bases; unmatched junction bases: 9. CDR3 amino acids: CASSLHSQGLNTEAFF. DNA of the CDR3: TGTGCCAGCAGTCTCCACTCACAGGGGTTGAACACTGAAGCTTTCTTT.